This T cell receptor beta chain was observed in a study of T cells expressing NK-cell markers. As for the study in general: Source material for TCR beta repertoires consisted of sorted CD3+CD56+NKG2C+, CD3+CD56+NKG2C- and CD3+CD56-NKG2C+ T cells. With respect to HCMV, seven of the eight sequenced donors were seropositive, and one was seronegative. Findings of the study overall: A range of about 1.0-8% of CD8+ T cells consisted of dominant NKG2C+ clonotypes in 5 to 7 donors.

With UMIs, 5'RACE template switching was used to make TCR beta cDNA. TCRdb re-called the 5' RACE reads and catalogs CDR3 proteins one per entry, DNA excluded. The sample holds fewer than 400,000 distinct CDR3 sequences. Concerning this clonotype itself: Its target is unknown.

Per germline, CDR1 PRHDT and CDR2 FYEKMQ (reference sequence). This CDR3 contains 15 residues. This receptor was taken from a man aged 18-69 years in good health. The sample was blood T cells: a sorted CD56 or NKG2C T cell subset, CD4+ or CD8+ T cells, or bulk PBMC T cells (not recorded which). The V gene is TRBV13, the J gene TRBJ1-2; the D call from TCRdb, TRBD1, cannot be confirmed without DNA. The CDR3 loop reads CASSYQSTGIYGYTF.